Included here is one T cell receptor beta chain sequence, with context. No cognate antigen has been identified for it. No much larger clonotype is one base removed from it; base qualities were not supplied. This sample was taken from a study of blood T cell repertoires in COVID-19 (dated by TCRdb to the early 2020s). Background for the entire study: Samples from collaborators originated in the United States, Italy and Spain and spanned both the acute and convalescent phases of COVID-19. Nearly every sample came with metadata listing a de-identified subject ID, COVID-19 status, age in years and sex. The dataset comprised deeply sampled blood TCRbeta repertoires from subjects exposed to, actively infected with, or recovered from COVID-19. The samples were drawn from the first 160 participants of the ongoing ImmuneRACE study and from over 950 subjects provided by 6 global collaborators. The prospective study material was composed of cDNA or gDNA derived from T cells, B-cell-depleted T cells, or PBMCs. HLA class I and class II types, where available, came from metadata supplied by the sample provider rather than from assay-based typing. A freely available public database, intended as a resource for researchers studying the immune response to SARS-CoV-2, is where the repertoires were released. Study-level results and caveats: Clinical and demographic metadata were provided uncurated, with the amount varying by source and participant.

The germline V gene supplies CDR1 SQVTM and CDR2 ANQGSEA. The CDR3 covers 13 residues, taking in both the cysteine and the phenylalanine. CDR3 DNA is the only sequence kept; it has 39 bases, read in frame from the first base. V loses 0 bases, J loses 4 bases, and the germline ends lie 9 bases apart. The immunoSEQ Assay, a bias-controlled multiplex PCR, was used to amplify TCRbeta CDR3 regions from genomic DNA. The published analysis was carried out like this. The number of nucleated cells in each sample was estimated from the amplification of reference gene primers within the assay. To quantify the absolute abundance of each unique TCRbeta CDR3 rearrangement, sequence reads were collapsed and filtered. For each sample, productive Simpson clonality was calculated as the square root of Simpson's diversity index over productive rearrangements. Held by TCRdb, this immuneACCESS table contains in-frame sequences only and omits some clones. Under half of the omission traces to an unresolved V gene where checked; the cause of the rest is unknown. That table supplies the V and J calls and clone size; D and trimming were determined from the DNA. The table for this sample lists fewer than 300,000 clones; approximately 85% of them were counted only once. 0.7% to 0.9% of the sample is in the top ten clones.

In Seattle, one collaborating source enrolled patients while the infection was active and tracked those patients longitudinally over the course of disease. Each collaborating institution followed its own protocols to collect whole blood in K2EDTA tubes. For TCRbeta analysis, collaborators shipped samples in one of three forms: frozen whole blood, isolated PBMCs, or DNA extracted from either of those sample types. Source material: peripheral blood. This receptor was taken from a human donor with COVID-19, enrolled during active disease. The donor label of this sample is uncertain. The chain is made from TRBV29-1 and TRBJ1-1, and TRBD1 may be the D gene, going by 6 matching bases. The CDR3 reads as follows: CSVEEGAPTEAFF. The base sequence is TGCAGCGTTGAAGAGGGGGCGCCCACTGAAGCTTTCTTT.